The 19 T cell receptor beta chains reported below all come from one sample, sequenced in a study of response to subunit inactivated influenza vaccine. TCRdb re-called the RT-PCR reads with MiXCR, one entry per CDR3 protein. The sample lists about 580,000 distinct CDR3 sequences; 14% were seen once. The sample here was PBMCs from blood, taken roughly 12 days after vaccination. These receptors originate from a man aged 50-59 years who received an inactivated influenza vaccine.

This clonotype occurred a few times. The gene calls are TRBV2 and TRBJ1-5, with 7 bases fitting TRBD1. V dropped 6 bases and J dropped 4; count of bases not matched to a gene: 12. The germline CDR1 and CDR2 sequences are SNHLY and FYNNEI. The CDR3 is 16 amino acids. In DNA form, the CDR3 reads TGTGCCAGCAGCGCGAACCCCGGACAGGCGAATCAGCCCCAGCATTTT. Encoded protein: CASSANPGQANQPQHF.

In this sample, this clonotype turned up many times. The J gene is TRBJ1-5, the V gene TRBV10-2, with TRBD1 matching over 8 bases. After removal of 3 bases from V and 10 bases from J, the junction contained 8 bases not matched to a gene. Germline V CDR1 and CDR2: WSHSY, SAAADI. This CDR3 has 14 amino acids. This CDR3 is CASSEQGGNNPQHF. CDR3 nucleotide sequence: TGCGCCAGCAGTGAACAGGGGGGGAATAATCCCCAGCATTTT.

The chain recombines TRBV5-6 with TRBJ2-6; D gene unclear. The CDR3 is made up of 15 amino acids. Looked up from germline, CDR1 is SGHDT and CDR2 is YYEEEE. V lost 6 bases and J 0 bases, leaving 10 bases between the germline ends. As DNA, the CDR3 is TGTGCCAGCACCCCGGGTCTCTCTGGGGCCAACGTCCTGACTTTC. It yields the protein CASTPGLSGANVLTF.

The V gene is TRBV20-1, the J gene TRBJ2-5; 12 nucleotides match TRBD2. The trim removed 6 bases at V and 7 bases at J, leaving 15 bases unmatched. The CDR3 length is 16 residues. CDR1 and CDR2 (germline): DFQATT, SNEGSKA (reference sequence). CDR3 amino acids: CSAVRGASGRAGTQYF. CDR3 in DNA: TGCAGTGCCGTCAGAGGGGCTAGCGGGAGGGCCGGGACCCAGTACTTC.

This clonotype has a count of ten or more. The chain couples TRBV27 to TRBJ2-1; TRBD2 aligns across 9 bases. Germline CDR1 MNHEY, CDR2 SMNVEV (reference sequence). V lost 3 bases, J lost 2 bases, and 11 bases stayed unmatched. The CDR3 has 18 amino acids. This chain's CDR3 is CASSLRFERLAAYNEQFF. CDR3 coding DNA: TGTGCCAGCAGTTTGAGATTCGAACGACTAGCGGCCTACAATGAGCAGTTCTTC.

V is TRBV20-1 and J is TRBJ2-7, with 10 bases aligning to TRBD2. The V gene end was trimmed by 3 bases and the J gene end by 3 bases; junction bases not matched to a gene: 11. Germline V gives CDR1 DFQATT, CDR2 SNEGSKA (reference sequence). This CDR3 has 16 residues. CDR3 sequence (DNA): TGCAGTGCTAGTGCCACCTGGGCTAGCGGGGGCTACGAGCAGTACTTC. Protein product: CSASATWASGGYEQYF.

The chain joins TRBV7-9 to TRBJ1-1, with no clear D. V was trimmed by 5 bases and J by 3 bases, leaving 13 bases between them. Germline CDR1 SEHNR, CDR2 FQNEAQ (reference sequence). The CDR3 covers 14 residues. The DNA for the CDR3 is TGTGCCAGCAGCCGCAAGATGGGAGACACTGAAGCTTTCTTT. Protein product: CASSRKMGDTEAFF.

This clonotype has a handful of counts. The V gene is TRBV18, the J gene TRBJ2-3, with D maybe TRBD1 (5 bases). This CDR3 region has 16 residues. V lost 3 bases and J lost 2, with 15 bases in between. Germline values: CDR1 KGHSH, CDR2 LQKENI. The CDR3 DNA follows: TGTGCCAGCTCACCGCGTCAGGGATTCAACACAGATACGCAGTATTTT. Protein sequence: CASSPRQGFNTDTQYF.

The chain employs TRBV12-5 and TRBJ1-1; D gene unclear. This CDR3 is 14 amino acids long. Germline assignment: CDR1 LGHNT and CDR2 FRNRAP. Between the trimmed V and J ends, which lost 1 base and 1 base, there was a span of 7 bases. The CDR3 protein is CASGLGTGNTEAFF. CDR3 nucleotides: TGTGCTAGTGGTTTGGGGACGGGGAACACTGAAGCTTTCTTT.

The CDR3 DNA sequence: TGCAGTGCTAGGTGGGGTGGTGGAAACACCATATATTTT. Amino acids: CSARWGGGNTIYF. The chain uses TRBV20-1 and TRBJ1-3; D is ambiguous. V was clipped by 3 bases and J by 3 bases, with 9 bases between them. CDR3 length: 13 amino acids. CDR1 and CDR2 (germline): DFQATT, SNEGSKA (reference sequence).

The CDR3: CASSYAGAFQETQYF. As DNA, the CDR3 is TGTGCCAGCAGTTACGCAGGGGCGTTTCAAGAGACCCAGTACTTC. The chain uses TRBV6-5 and TRBJ2-5; tentative D call: TRBD1 (6 bases). In germline, CDR1 is MNHEY, CDR2 SVGAGI. V lost 2 bases and J 2 bases, leaving 12 bases between the germline ends. This CDR3 has 15 amino acids.

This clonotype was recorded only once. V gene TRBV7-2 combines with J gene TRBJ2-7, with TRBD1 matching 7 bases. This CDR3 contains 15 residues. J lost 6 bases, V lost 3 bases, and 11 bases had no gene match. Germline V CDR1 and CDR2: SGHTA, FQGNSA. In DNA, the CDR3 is TGTGCCAGCAGCTTGACTTCGGTAGGGGGCGGCGAGCAGTACTTC. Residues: CASSLTSVGGGEQYF.

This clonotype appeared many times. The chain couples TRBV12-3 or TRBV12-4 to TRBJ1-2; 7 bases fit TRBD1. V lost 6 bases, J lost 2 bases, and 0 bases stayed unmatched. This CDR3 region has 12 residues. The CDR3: CASRQGNYGYTF. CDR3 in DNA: TGTGCCAGCAGACAGGGGAACTATGGCTACACCTTC.

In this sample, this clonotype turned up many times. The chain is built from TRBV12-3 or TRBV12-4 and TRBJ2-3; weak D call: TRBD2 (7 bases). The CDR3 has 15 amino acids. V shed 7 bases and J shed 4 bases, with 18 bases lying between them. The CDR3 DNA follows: TGTGCCAGCATCCTGGGGGGGGGCGGAGCAGATACGCAGTATTTT. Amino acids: CASILGGGGADTQYF.

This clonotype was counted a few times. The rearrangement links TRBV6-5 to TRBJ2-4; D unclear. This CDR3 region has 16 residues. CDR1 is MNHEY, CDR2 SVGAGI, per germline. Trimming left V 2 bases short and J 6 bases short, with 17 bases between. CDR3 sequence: CASSYTPSLGRNIQYF. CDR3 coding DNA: TGTGCCAGCAGTTACACCCCATCCCTCGGCAGAAACATTCAGTACTTC.

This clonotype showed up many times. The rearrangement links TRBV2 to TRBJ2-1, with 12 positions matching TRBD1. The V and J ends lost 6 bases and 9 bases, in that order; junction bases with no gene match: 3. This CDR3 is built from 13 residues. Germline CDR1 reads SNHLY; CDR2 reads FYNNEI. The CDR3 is CASRGTGGGEQFF. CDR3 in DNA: TGTGCCAGCAGGGGGACAGGGGGCGGTGAGCAGTTCTTC. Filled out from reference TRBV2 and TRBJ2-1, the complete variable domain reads EPEVTQTPSHQVTQMGQEVILRCVPISNHLYFYWYRQILGQKVEFLVSFYNNEISEKSEIFDDQFSVERPDGSNFTLKIRSTKLEDSAMYFCASRGTGGGEQFFGPGTRLTVL.

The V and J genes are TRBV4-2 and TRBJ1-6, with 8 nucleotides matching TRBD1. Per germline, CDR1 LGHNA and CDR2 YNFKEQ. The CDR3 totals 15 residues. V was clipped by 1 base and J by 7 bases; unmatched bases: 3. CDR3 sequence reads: CASSQGTGLNSPLHF. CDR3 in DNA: TGTGCCAGCAGCCAAGGGACAGGGCTGAATTCACCCCTCCACTTT.

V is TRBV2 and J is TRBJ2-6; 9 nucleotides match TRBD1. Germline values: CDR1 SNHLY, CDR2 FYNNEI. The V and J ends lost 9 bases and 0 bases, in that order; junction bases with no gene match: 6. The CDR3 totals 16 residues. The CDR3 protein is CARDRGGSSGANVLTF. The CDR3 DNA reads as TGTGCCAGAGACAGGGGGGGCTCCTCTGGGGCCAACGTCCTGACTTTC.

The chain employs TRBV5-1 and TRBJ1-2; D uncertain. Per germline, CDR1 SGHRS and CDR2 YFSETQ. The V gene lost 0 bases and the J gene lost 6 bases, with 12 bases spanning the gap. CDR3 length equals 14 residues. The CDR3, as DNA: TGCGCCAGCAGCTTGGTCTCCGGCACCGATGGCTACACCTTC. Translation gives CASSLVSGTDGYTF.